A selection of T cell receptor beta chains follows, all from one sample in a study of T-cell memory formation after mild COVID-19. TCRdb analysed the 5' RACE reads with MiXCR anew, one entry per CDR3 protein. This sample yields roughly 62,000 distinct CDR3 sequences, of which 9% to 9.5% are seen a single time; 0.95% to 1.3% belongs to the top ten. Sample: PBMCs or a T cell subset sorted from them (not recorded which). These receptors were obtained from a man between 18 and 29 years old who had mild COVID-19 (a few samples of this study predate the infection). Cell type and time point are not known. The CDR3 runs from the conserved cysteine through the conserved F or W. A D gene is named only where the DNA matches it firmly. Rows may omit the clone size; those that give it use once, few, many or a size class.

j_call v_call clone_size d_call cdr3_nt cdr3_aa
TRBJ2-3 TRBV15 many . TGTGCCACCAGCAGAGAGTCAAGGACAGATACGCAGTATTTT CATSRESRTDTQYF
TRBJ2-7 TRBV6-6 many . TGTGCCAGCAGTTGGATGGGTGGGCAGTACTTC CASSWMGGQYF
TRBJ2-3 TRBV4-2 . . TGTGCCAGCAGCCAAGGAACTCAGGGGTTCACAGATACGCAGTATTTT CASSQGTQGFTDTQYF
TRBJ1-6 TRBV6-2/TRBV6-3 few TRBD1 TGTGCCAGCAGACACTCTCAGGGGGAATATTCACCCCTCCACTTT CASRHSQGEYSPLHF
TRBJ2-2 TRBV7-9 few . TGTGCCAGCAGCTTATTTGGCCTAAGAGGGTCCGGGGAGCTGTTTTTT CASSLFGLRGSGELFF
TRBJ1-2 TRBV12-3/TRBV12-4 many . TGTGCCAGCAGTTTCGGACGGCCTAACTATGGCTACACCTTC CASSFGRPNYGYTF
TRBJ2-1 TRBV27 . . TGTGCCAGTCGTGGGCCAGGGACGGCAGTTGAGCAGTTCTTC CASRGPGTAVEQFF
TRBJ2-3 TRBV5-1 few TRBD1 TGCGCCAGCAGTACAGAAACAGGGGCGAGCACAGATACGCAGTATTTT CASSTETGASTDTQYF
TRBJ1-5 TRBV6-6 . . TGTGCCAGCAGTTACGTCGGACAGCCCCAGCATTTT CASSYVGQPQHF
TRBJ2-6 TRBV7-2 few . TGTGCCAGCAGCTTACGGAGCTCTGGGGCCAACGTCCTGACTTTC CASSLRSSGANVLTF
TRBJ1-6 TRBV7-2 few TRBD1 TGTGCCAGCAGCTTACAGGGGGCTTATAATTCACCCCTCCACTTT CASSLQGAYNSPLHF
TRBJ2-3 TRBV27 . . TGTGCCAGCAGTCGCGACAGCCCAGATACGCAGTATTTT CASSRDSPDTQYF
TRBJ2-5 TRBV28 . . TGTGCCAGCATGAGATCAGGGGAGACCCAGTACTTC CASMRSGETQYF
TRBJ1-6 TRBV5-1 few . TGCGCCAGCAGGGCCGAAGGTTATGGATCACCCCTCCACTTT CASRAEGYGSPLHF
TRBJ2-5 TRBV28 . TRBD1 TGTGCCAGCACCGAGGGCGGGACAGGTCGCGAGACCCAGTACTTC CASTEGGTGRETQYF
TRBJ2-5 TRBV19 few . TGTGCCAGTAGCCCCCAGGGTTTGGAGACCCAGTACTTC CASSPQGLETQYF
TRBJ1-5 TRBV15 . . TGTGCCACCAGCAGAGATAAGCGGGGCGCTAGCAATCAGCCCCAGCATTTT CATSRDKRGASNQPQHF
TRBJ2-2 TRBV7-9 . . TGTGCCAGCAGACCTTATACGAGAAACACCGGGGAGCTGTTTTTT CASRPYTRNTGELFF
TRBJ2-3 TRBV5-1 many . TGCGCCAGCAGCTTGGTTTCCGGGGGACGGGATACGCAGTATTTT CASSLVSGGRDTQYF
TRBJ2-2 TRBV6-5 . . TGTGCCAGCACTAAAGGGCAGCCCAACACCGGGGAGCTGTTTTTT CASTKGQPNTGELFF
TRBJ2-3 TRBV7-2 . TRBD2 TGTGCCAGCAGCGTGGGGGAACCGCGGGGGGCCTCAGGTACGCAGTATTTT CASSVGEPRGASGTQYF
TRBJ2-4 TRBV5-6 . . TGTGCCAGCAGCTTACCCCCAGGGAACATTCAGTACTTC CASSLPPGNIQYF
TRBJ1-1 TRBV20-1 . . TGCAGTGCGGGCCACGGTGAAGCTTTCTTT CSAGHGEAFF
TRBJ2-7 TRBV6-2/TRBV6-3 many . TGTGCCAGCAGTGCGTACGAAGCCTACGAGCAGTACTTC CASSAYEAYEQYF
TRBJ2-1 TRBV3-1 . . TGTGCCAGCTCGGGAAGCGGGGAGCAGTTCTTC CASSGSGEQFF
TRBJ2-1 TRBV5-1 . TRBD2 TGCGCCAGCAGCGCGCTAGCGGGGGGGAACAATGAGCAGTTCTTC CASSALAGGNNEQFF
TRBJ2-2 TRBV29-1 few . TGCAGCGTTATAGTCTCGAACACCGGGGAGCTGTTTTTT CSVIVSNTGELFF
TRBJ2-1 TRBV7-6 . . TGTGCCAGCAGCCCCAGACAGGCCCCCTACAATGAGCAGTTCTTC CASSPRQAPYNEQFF
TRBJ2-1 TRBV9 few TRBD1 TGTGCCAGCAGCGCCCGAGGGGACAGAAACTACAATGAGCAGTTCTTC CASSARGDRNYNEQFF
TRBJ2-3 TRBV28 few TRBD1 TGTGCCAGCAGCGAGATACAGGGGAAGACAGATACGCAGTATTTT CASSEIQGKTDTQYF
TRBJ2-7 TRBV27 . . TGTGCCAGCAGTTTTGGGGGATTTGGGGGCTACGAGCAGTACTTC CASSFGGFGGYEQYF
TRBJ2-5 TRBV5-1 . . TGCGCCAGCAGCTTGTTCATCTACGAGGAGACCCAGTACTTC CASSLFIYEETQYF
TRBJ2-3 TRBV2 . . TGTGCCAGCAGTAGGGGTGTGGGAGGAGATACGCAGTATTTT CASSRGVGGDTQYF
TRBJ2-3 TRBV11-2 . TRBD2 TGTGCCAGCAGCTCGTCTAGCGGGGGGTTGAGAGATACGCAGTATTTT CASSSSSGGLRDTQYF
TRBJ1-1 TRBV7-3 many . TGTGCCAGCAGCTTAGGCCCCGGTGGCACTGAAGCTTTCTTT CASSLGPGGTEAFF
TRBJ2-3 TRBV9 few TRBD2 TGTGCCAGCAGCTCCAGCGGGGAGAACACAGATACGCAGTATTTT CASSSSGENTDTQYF
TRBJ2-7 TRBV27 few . TGTGCCAGCAGTAACCGCGGGGCGGCCCGAACCTACGAGCAGTACTTC CASSNRGAARTYEQYF
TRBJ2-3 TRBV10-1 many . TGCGCCAGCAGTGCCGGTCTCACAGATACGCAGTATTTT CASSAGLTDTQYF
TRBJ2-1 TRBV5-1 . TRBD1 TGCGCCAGCAGCGTGGGACAGCTCAAAGGTGAGCAGTTCTTC CASSVGQLKGEQFF
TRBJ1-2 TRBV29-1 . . TGCAGCGTTGGCGCGGGTGACTATGGCTACACCTTC CSVGAGDYGYTF
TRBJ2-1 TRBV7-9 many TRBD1 TGTGCCAGCAGCTTAGGTCGGACAGGACCTTACAATGAGCAGTTCTTC CASSLGRTGPYNEQFF
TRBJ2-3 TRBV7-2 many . TGTGCCAGCAGCCCCCTGGGTACGCAGTATTTT CASSPLGTQYF
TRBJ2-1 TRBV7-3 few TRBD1 TGTGCCAGCAGCCCTGGGACAGGGACCCAGGGTGAGCAGTTCTTC CASSPGTGTQGEQFF
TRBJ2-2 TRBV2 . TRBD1 TGTGCCAGCATTGAAGACAGGGGCACCGGGGAGCTGTTTTTT CASIEDRGTGELFF
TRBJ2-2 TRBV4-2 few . TGTGCCAGCAGCCAAGTAGGATGGGGCAGAAGGAACACCGGGGAGCTGTTTTTT CASSQVGWGRRNTGELFF
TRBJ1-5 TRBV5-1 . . TGCGCCAGCAGGCTGCGTCCAGTGAGCAATCAGCCCCAGCATTTT CASRLRPVSNQPQHF
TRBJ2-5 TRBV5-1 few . TGCGCCAGCAGCTTGGTGTCAGGGTGGGGAGAGACCCAGTACTTC CASSLVSGWGETQYF
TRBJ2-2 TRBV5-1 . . TGCGCCAGCAGCCCAAGTAGTCCCGGGGAGCTGTTTTTT CASSPSSPGELFF
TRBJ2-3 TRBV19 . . TGTGCCAGTAAAGCGGTGGGAGATACGCAGTATTTT CASKAVGDTQYF
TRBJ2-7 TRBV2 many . TGTGCCAGCAGTGAAGCGGCTTCAAGCTCCTACGAGCAGTACTTC CASSEAASSSYEQYF
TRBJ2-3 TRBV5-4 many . TGTGCCAGCAGCTTACCTCATGAGGATACGCAGTATTTT CASSLPHEDTQYF
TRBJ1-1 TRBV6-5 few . TGTGCCAGCAGGGGCCGGGGGGACACTGAAGCTTTCTTT CASRGRGDTEAFF